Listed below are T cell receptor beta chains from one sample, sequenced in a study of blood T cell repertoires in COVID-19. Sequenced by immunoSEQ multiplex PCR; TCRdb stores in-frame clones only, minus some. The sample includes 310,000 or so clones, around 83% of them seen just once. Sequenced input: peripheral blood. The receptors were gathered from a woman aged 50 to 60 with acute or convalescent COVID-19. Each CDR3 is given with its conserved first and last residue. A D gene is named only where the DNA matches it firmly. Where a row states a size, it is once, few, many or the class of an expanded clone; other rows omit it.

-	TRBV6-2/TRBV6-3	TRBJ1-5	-	TGTGCCAGCAGTTACTCCCGGCAGGGTCGCAATCAGCCCCAGCATTTT	CASSYSRQGRNQPQHF
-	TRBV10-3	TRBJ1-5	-	TGTGCCATCAGTATCTCGGACCTTAACGGGGATCAGCCCCAGCATTTT	CAISISDLNGDQPQHF
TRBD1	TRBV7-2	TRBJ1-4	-	TGTGCCAGCAGCTTAAGTCAGGGGGCGGGGGAAAAACTGTTTTTT	CASSLSQGAGEKLFF
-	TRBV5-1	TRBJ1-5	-	TGCGCCAGCAGCCAGGTGGCAGGATTGCAGCCCCAGCATTTT	CASSQVAGLQPQHF
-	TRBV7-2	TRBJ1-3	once	TGTGCCAGCAGCTCAGGAAACTCTGGAAACACCATATATTTT	CASSSGNSGNTIYF
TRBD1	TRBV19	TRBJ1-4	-	TGTGCCAGTAGGACGCCGGGACAGGGCATCGAGAAACTGTTTTTT	CASRTPGQGIEKLFF
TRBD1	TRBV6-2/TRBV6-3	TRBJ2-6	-	TGTGCCAGCAGTTCGGGGACAGGGGGTCCCGGGGCCAACGTCCTGACTTTC	CASSSGTGGPGANVLTF
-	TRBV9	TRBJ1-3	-	TGTGCCAGCAGCGCCCGTCTCGTAGCTGGAAACACCATATATTTT	CASSARLVAGNTIYF
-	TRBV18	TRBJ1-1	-	TGTGCCAGCTCACCACCGTACGGGGCTGAAGCTTTCTTT	CASSPPYGAEAFF
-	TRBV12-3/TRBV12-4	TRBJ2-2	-	TGTGCCAGCAGTTTGAGAGGGCCCGGGGAGCTGTTTTTT	CASSLRGPGELFF
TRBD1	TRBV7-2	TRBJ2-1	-	TGTGCCAGCACCTCCAGACAGGGGGCCCATGAGCAGTTCTTC	CASTSRQGAHEQFF
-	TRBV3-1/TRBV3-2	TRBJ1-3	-	TGTGCCAGCAGTCCTAACAGGGGAAACACCATATATTTT	CASSPNRGNTIYF
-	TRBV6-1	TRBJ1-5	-	TGTGCCAGCAGTGTCCAAGGGGTAGGTAGCAATCAGCCCCAGCATTTT	CASSVQGVGSNQPQHF
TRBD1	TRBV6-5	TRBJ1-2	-	TGTGCCAGCAGCACCGGGACAGGGATTGGGTATGGCTACACCTTC	CASSTGTGIGYGYTF
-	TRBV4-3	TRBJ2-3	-	TGCGCCAGCAGCCAAGACCGCACTAGGTCCACAGATACGCAGTATTTT	CASSQDRTRSTDTQYF
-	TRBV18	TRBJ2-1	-	TGTGCCAGCTCACCTGGGGACAAAGGCAATGAGCAGTTCTTC	CASSPGDKGNEQFF
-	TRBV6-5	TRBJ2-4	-	TGTGCCAGCAGTTGGGCAGCGGAGGCCAAAAACATTCAGTACTTC	CASSWAAEAKNIQYF
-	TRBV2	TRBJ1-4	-	TGTGCCAGCAAATTGGACACCTCTGAAAAACTGTTTTTT	CASKLDTSEKLFF
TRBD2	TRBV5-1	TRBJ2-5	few	TGCGCCAGCAGCGGAACGGGACTATCTAAAGAGACCCAGTACTTC	CASSGTGLSKETQYF
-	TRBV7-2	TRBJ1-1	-	TGTGCCAGCGGGAAACAGGGGAACACTGAAGCTTTCTTT	CASGKQGNTEAFF
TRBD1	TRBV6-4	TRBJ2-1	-	TGTGCCAGCAGTGAACAGGGGGCGTCCTACAATGAGCAGTTCTTC	CASSEQGASYNEQFF
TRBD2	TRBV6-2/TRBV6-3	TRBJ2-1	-	TGTGCCAGCAGCCTCGACCTAGCGGGAGGGTCCTCACGGTACAATGAGCAGTTCTTC	CASSLDLAGGSSRYNEQFF
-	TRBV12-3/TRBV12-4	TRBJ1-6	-	TGTGCCAGCAGTCCAAGTGGACTTTCACCCCTCCACTTT	CASSPSGLSPLHF
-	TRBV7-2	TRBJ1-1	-	TGTGCCAGCAGCGCCGCCAGGGGTGGCACTGAAGCTTTCTTT	CASSAARGGTEAFF
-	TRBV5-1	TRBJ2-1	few	TGCGCCAGCAGCTCGCCGGACAGATCCAATGAGCAGTTCTTC	CASSSPDRSNEQFF
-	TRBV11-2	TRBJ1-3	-	TGTGCCAGCAGCTCCCTCAGGGGACCGCCCGCTACCATATATTTT	CASSSLRGPPATIYF
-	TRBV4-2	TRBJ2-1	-	TGTGCCAGCAGCCAAGATGTAGCTAGCATCACCAATGAGCAGTTCTTC	CASSQDVASITNEQFF
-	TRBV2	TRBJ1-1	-	TGTGCCAGCAGGGCGGGGCCGAACACTGAAGCTTTCTTT	CASRAGPNTEAFF
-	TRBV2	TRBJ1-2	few	TGTGCCAGCAGTGAAGACAGGCACTATGGCTACACCTTC	CASSEDRHYGYTF
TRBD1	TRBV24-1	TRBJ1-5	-	TGTGCCACCAGTGATTTGGGGACAGGGGATAGCAATCAGCCCCAGCATTTT	CATSDLGTGDSNQPQHF
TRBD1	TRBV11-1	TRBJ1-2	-	TGTGCCAGCAGCTGGACAGGGAGAGAGGGCTATGGCTACACCTTC	CASSWTGREGYGYTF
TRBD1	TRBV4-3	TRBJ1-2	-	TGCGCCAGCAGCCAAGCCGGGACAGGGGTAAATGGCTACACCTTC	CASSQAGTGVNGYTF
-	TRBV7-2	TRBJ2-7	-	TGTGCCAGCAGCTTGGGCCTACCCGAGAAGTACTTC	CASSLGLPEKYF
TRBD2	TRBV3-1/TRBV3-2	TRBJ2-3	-	TGTGCCAGCAGCCAAGCAGCGGGAGTTGGAGATACGCAGTATTTT	CASSQAAGVGDTQYF
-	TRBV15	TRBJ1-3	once	TGTGCCACCAGCAGAGATTTCACGGGGGGTTCTGGAAACACCATATATTTT	CATSRDFTGGSGNTIYF
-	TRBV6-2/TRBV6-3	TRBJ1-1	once	TGTGCCAGCAGTTCGGTATCCGGTAATGAAGCTTTCTTT	CASSSVSGNEAFF
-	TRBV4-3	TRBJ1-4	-	TGCGCCAGCAGGGGAGGCGGTGAAAAACTGTTTTTT	CASRGGGEKLFF
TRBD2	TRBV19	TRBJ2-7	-	TGTGCCAGTAGTATAGGGACTAGCGCCTCAGGGGCCCTCGAGCAGTACTTC	CASSIGTSASGALEQYF
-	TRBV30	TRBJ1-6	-	TGTGCCTGGAGTGTCCGGGGGACCTCAGGACCCCTCCACTTT	CAWSVRGTSGPLHF
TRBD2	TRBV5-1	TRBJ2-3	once	TGCGCCAGCAGCCGGGGCGCGGGGGGGAGCACAGATACGCAGTATTTT	CASSRGAGGSTDTQYF
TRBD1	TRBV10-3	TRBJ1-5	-	TGTGCCATCAGCACAGGGGTGAATAGCAATCAGCCCCAGCATTTT	CAISTGVNSNQPQHF
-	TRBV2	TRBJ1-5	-	TGTGCCAGCAGTACTTACAGGGCCCACCAGCCCCAGCATTTT	CASSTYRAHQPQHF
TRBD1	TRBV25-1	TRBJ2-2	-	TGTGCCAGCAGGAAGTCCCCAGGGGGCCTGACCGGGGAGCTGTTTTTT	CASRKSPGGLTGELFF
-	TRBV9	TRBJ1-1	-	TGTGCCAGCAGCGTAGTGGCAAGGGGGACTGAAGCTTTCTTT	CASSVVARGTEAFF
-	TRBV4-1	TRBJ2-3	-	TGCGCCAGCAGCCAAGGGACAGATAGCACAGATACGCAGTATTTT	CASSQGTDSTDTQYF
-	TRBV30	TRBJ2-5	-	TGTGCCTGGAGTGTGGCCGCAGAGACCCAGTACTTC	CAWSVAAETQYF
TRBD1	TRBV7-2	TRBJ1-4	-	TGTGCCAGCAGCTTAGGGACAGGGGGGTTGAGTGAAAAACTGTTTTTT	CASSLGTGGLSEKLFF
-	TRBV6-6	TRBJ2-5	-	TGTGCCAGCACCAAGCCCGGACAGATTCAAGAGACCCAGTACTTC	CASTKPGQIQETQYF
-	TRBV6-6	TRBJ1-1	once	TGTGCCAGCAGCAACCCTCGGGGGAGGGCGAACACTGAAGCTTTCTTT	CASSNPRGRANTEAFF
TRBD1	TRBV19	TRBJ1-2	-	TGTGCCAGTAGTACCCGACAGGGGGCGCGGTATGGCTACACCTTC	CASSTRQGARYGYTF
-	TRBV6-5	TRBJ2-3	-	TGTGCCAGCAGTTACTCGAGTTCTTCAGCTAGTACGCAGTATTTT	CASSYSSSSASTQYF
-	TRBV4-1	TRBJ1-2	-	TGCGCCAGCAGCCAGGACGGACTTTCAAGAGTCTACACCTTC	CASSQDGLSRVYTF
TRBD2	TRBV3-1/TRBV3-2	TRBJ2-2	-	TGTGCCAGCAGCCAAGTACTAGCGGGGGCCGGTGGGAGCGGGGAGCTGTTTTTT	CASSQVLAGAGGSGELFF
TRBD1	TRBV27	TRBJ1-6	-	TGTGCCAGCAGATACGGACAGGGATCCTATAATTCACCCCTCCACTTT	CASRYGQGSYNSPLHF
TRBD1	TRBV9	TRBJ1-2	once	TGTGCCAGCAGCGGACAGGGGATTGGCTATGGCTACACCTTC	CASSGQGIGYGYTF